One TCR beta chain is described in this entry. These data are taken from a study of blood T cell repertoires in COVID-19. Overall study context: The cDNA or gDNA used as material had been derived from T cells, B-cell-depleted T cells, or PBMCs.

Clones were sequenced by immunoSEQ multiplex PCR, and TCRdb holds only the in-frame ones, with some missing. The table lists 150,000 or so clones, approximately 78% of them singletons. The CDR3 length is 14 residues. V was shortened by 4 bases and J by 7 bases, with 18 bases between the two germline ends. From germline, CDR1 is SGHRS and CDR2 YFSETQ. V is TRBV5-1 and J is TRBJ2-7; perhaps TRBD1 as D (5 bases). Sequenced sample: peripheral blood. The TCR sequence derives from a human donor with acute or convalescent COVID-19. The donor label of this sample is uncertain. CDR3 in amino acids: CASSQGPTAREQYF. CDR3 bases: TGCGCCAGCAGCCAAGGGCCGACAGCTCGGGAGCAGTACTTC.